Presented here are 14 T cell receptor beta chains from one specimen sequenced in a study of untreated major depressive disorder. Study-wide findings and caveats: Depressed patients' CD4+ T cells carried increased TRBV05-01 (Vbeta 5.1) usage versus control CD4+ T cells.

Sequenced by immunoSEQ multiplex PCR; TCRdb stores in-frame clones only, minus some. The data show around 13,000 clones, with around 90% seen just once and 0.7% to 0.85% held by the top ten. Their recognized antigens are unknown. Sample: CD4+ T cells from PBMCs. The receptors were gathered from a man aged 30-40 years with major depressive disorder.

This chain uses TRBV4-1 with TRBJ1-4; D unclear. V was cut by 1 base and J by 7 bases, with 10 bases left in between. The length of the CDR3 is 14 residues. The germline V gene has CDR1 MGHRA and CDR2 YSYEKL. The CDR3 protein is CASSQVAVSEKLFF. As DNA, the CDR3 is TGCGCCAGCAGCCAAGTGGCAGTTAGTGAAAAACTGTTTTTT.

The chain employs TRBV15 and TRBJ2-7, with 13 bases that match TRBD2. Germline values: CDR1 LNHNV, CDR2 YYDKDF (reference sequence). The CDR3 is made up of 16 amino acids. V lost 0 bases, J lost 2 bases, and 1 base stayed unmatched. CDR3 loop: CATSREGLAGAYEQYF. The CDR3 DNA follows: TGTGCCACCAGCAGAGAAGGACTAGCGGGGGCCTACGAGCAGTACTTC.

The chain joins TRBV7-8 to TRBJ1-6; 10 bases line up with TRBD1. Germline assignment: CDR1 SGHVS and CDR2 FQNEAQ. V gave up 5 bases and J gave up 10 bases; unmatched junction bases: 5. There are 14 residues in the CDR3. The chain's CDR3 is CASSTRTGGSPLHF. The CDR3 DNA reads as TGTGCCAGCAGCACCCGGACAGGGGGATCACCCCTCCACTTT.

The chain recombines TRBV2 with TRBJ1-4; D not certain. The germline V and J ends were trimmed by 4 bases and 6 bases, with 6 bases remaining between them. The CDR3 covers 12 residues. Germline CDR1 reads SNHLY; CDR2 reads FYNNEI. Here the CDR3 reads CASSVGYEKLFF. CDR3 coding DNA: TGTGCCAGCAGTGTAGGTTATGAAAAACTGTTTTTT.

The J gene is TRBJ1-2, the V gene TRBV10-3; the match to TRBD1 covers 12 bases. Per germline, CDR1 ENHRY and CDR2 SYGVKD. The V gene end was trimmed by 6 bases and the J gene end by 8 bases; junction bases not matched to a gene: 4. The CDR3 totals 13 residues. DNA for the CDR3: TGTGCCATCAGCCGGGACAGGGGGCAAGGCTACACCTTC. Translating it yields CAISRDRGQGYTF.

This clone was seen just once. The V and J genes are TRBV5-1 and TRBJ1-6; 8 bases fit TRBD1. V was pared by 0 bases and J by 6 bases, with 5 bases of the junction left unmatched. CDR1 SGHRS and CDR2 YFSETQ come from the germline V gene. The CDR3 is 16 residues long. The CDR3 loop is CASSLGDRTSNSPLHF. Here the CDR3 DNA reads TGCGCCAGCAGCTTGGGGGACAGGACCAGTAATTCACCCCTCCACTTT.

V gene TRBV6-1 combines with J gene TRBJ1-5; D remains ambiguous. Germline CDR1 reads MNHNS; CDR2 reads SASEGT. The CDR3 covers 15 residues. Trimming cost V 2 bases and J 7 bases, with 15 bases left between them. The chain's CDR3 is CASSESFATRQPQHF. The CDR3 DNA reads as TGTGCCAGCAGTGAAAGTTTCGCAACGCGACAGCCCCAGCATTTT.

The chain couples TRBV15 to TRBJ2-7, with D possibly called TRBD1 or TRBD2 (5 bases each). The germline V and J ends were trimmed by 4 bases and 1 base, with 11 bases remaining between them. Germline V gives CDR1 LNHNV, CDR2 YYDKDF (reference sequence). The CDR3 contains 14 residues. The CDR3 nucleotides read TGTGCCACCAGCAAGGGAGACAGATCCTACGAGCAGTACTTC. Its translation: CATSKGDRSYEQYF.

This clone turned up a few times. The chain joins TRBV15 to TRBJ1-5; no firm D call. Trimming took 3 bases from V and 4 from J, leaving 4 bases between them. The CDR3 is made up of 12 amino acids. The germline V gene has CDR1 LNHNV and CDR2 YYDKDF (reference sequence). For the CDR3, the DNA is TGTGCCACCAGCAGGGGGAATCAGCCCCAGCATTTT. Amino acid sequence: CATSRGNQPQHF.

The rearrangement uses TRBV15 and TRBJ2-7, with unresolved D. Per the germline V gene, CDR1 is LNHNV and CDR2 is YYDKDF (reference sequence). V gave up 1 base and J gave up 4 bases, with 5 bases separating them. This CDR3 is 12 amino acids long. The CDR3 region is CATSRGYYEQYF. The CDR3, as DNA: TGTGCCACCAGCAGAGGGTATTACGAGCAGTACTTC.

V usage is TRBV5-1 and J usage is TRBJ1-2; weak D call: TRBD1 (6 bases). In germline, CDR1 is SGHRS, CDR2 YFSETQ. V gave up 4 bases and J gave up 4 bases, with 11 bases separating them. The CDR3 has 13 residues. This chain's CDR3 is CASSRTAPYGYTF. DNA for the CDR3: TGCGCCAGCAGCCGGACAGCGCCCTATGGCTACACCTTC.

The V and J genes are TRBV6-5 and TRBJ2-7; a possible D gene is TRBD1 (5 bases). There are 13 residues in the CDR3. V lost 6 bases to trimming and J lost 6 bases, with 15 bases between them. Germline V CDR1 and CDR2: MNHEY, SVGAGI. Written as DNA, the CDR3 is TGTGCCAGCAGCCCGCAAAGGACATTCGAGCAGTACTTC. Its translation is CASSPQRTFEQYF.

The chain is built from TRBV12-5 and TRBJ2-3; perhaps TRBD1 as D (6 bases). The CDR3 totals 15 residues. Germline values: CDR1 LGHNT, CDR2 FRNRAP. V dropped 1 base and J dropped 5 bases, with 13 bases sitting between them. CDR3 DNA: TGTGCTAGTGGTTTGGCACACCAGGGGAGAGATACGCAGTATTTT. Translating gives CASGLAHQGRDTQYF.

The table lists this clone with a count of one. The chain combines TRBV30 with TRBJ1-2; D might be TRBD1 (5 bases). The CDR3 is made up of 12 amino acids. Deletions cut 0 bases from V and 8 bases from J, with 10 bases between. Germline V gene data show CDR1 as GTSNPN and CDR2 as SVGIG (reference sequence). This CDR3 reads CAWSVQAHGYTF. The DNA of the CDR3 is TGTGCCTGGAGTGTACAGGCTCACGGCTACACCTTC.